This TCR beta chain stems from a study of graft-versus-host responses after intestinal transplantation. Germline-derived CDR1 and CDR2 are SGHTA and FQGTGA. The CDR3 is 13 amino acids. V dropped 7 bases and J dropped 8 bases, with 14 bases sitting between them. This clone was found a few times. Assay: immunoSEQ multiplex PCR; the TCRdb copy retains only in-frame clones and omits some. The sample carries about 54,000 clones, about 90% recorded once. The gene calls are TRBV7-3 and TRBJ1-4; D remains ambiguous. The sample here was PBMCs, taken approximately 97 weeks after intestinal transplant. The clonotype was recovered from a human patient who received an intestinal transplant, so some T cells may come from the graft donor. DNA for the CDR3: TGTGCCAGCAAGAGGGCCGGGATCGAAAAACTGTTTTTT. Encoded protein: CASKRAGIEKLFF.